The 14 T cell receptor beta chains listed next were all sequenced from one sample in a study of T cells in Graves' hyperthyroidism and ophthalmopathy (dated by TCRdb to between 2017 and 2020). Library generation was performed with multiplex PCR. TCRdb records Illumina HiSeq 2000 as the sequencer. The TCR beta CDR3 regions were amplified from the RNA transcripts. A first-round RT-PCR of the TCR CDR3 used the HTBI primer set with the Qiagen OneStep RT-PCR kit. TCRdb reworked the public reads: Q25 trimming with fastp, MiXCR clone assembly, productive beta chains retained. CDR3 protein duplicates are merged, each entry listing the most common genes and DNA. The sample table shows 250,000 to 300,000 distinct CDR3 sequences, and roughly 15% are seen once. The top ten clonotypes cover under 8% of the sample. The sequenced material came from blood. The receptors originated from a woman aged 40 to 49 with Graves' hyperthyroidism.

Only a few counts were recorded for this clonotype. V gene TRBV7-8 combines with J gene TRBJ1-3; TRBD1 agrees at 8 bases. Germline loops: CDR1 SGHVS, CDR2 FQNEAQ. This CDR3 has 17 residues. V lost 3 bases and J lost 4; bases outside the gene matches: 11. CDR3 coding DNA: TGTGCCAGCAGCTTCGAACCCGGGACAGGTGCCGGAAACACCATATATTTT. It translates to CASSFEPGTGAGNTIYF.

V usage is TRBV7-2 and J usage is TRBJ2-5; possible D gene TRBD2, 5 bases. Trimming took off 1 base at V and 9 bases at J, with 6 bases between the two ends. Germline V lookup: CDR1 SGHTA, CDR2 FQGNSA. CDR3 length: 11 residues. CDR3 DNA sequence: TGTGCCAGCAGCTTAGGGAGGTCCCAGTACTTC. It is translated as CASSLGRSQYF.

In its sample, this clonotype was seen many times. The V call is TRBV2, the J call TRBJ1-1; no clear D. Deletions cut 4 bases from V and 0 bases from J, with 6 bases between. CDR1 and CDR2 from the germline V gene are SNHLY and FYNNEI. This CDR3 comprises 13 residues. CDR3 amino acids: CASSGLMNTEAFF. Written as DNA, the CDR3 is TGTGCCAGCAGTGGCCTCATGAACACTGAAGCTTTCTTT.

This clonotype was detected ten times or more. This rearrangement joins TRBV28 to TRBJ1-3; D unclear. Trimming stripped 7 bases from V and 0 bases from J, with 4 bases between. Germline V lookup: CDR1 MDHEN, CDR2 SYDVKM. The CDR3 extends over 12 amino acids. CDR3 coding DNA: TGTGCCAGCACTTCCTCTGGAAACACCATATATTTT. Translating it yields CASTSSGNTIYF.

The V gene is TRBV20-1, the J gene TRBJ2-5, with D possibly TRBD2 on 5 matching bases. The V gene's germline CDR1 is DFQATT and CDR2 SNEGSKA (reference sequence). The germline V and J ends were trimmed by 3 bases and 5 bases, with 13 bases remaining between them. CDR3 length: 13 residues. For the CDR3, the DNA is TGCAGTGCTAGTAGCAGGAGGCAGGAGACCCAGTACTTC. Its protein is CSASSRRQETQYF.

This clonotype showed up just a few times. The V call is TRBV5-8, the J call TRBJ2-5; D gene unclear. This CDR3 is 14 amino acids long. Per the germline V gene, CDR1 is SGHTS and CDR2 is YDEGEE. Trimming took 5 bases from V and 4 from J, leaving 15 bases between them. CDR3: CASSSGYAGETQYF. In DNA, the CDR3 is TGTGCCAGCAGTAGTGGGTACGCTGGAGAGACCCAGTACTTC.

This clonotype has at least ten counts. The V call is TRBV28, the J call TRBJ1-1; D call uncertain. CDR3 length: 15 residues. Trimming pared 4 bases from V and 0 bases from J, leaving 12 bases between. Germline assignment: CDR1 MDHEN and CDR2 SYDVKM. The CDR3, as DNA: TGTGCCAGCAGTTCCCCAGTTAGGCTGAACACTGAAGCTTTCTTT. Encoded protein: CASSSPVRLNTEAFF.

Ten or more counts support this clonotype. The chain joins TRBV28 to TRBJ2-1; 12 bases fit TRBD2. The CDR3 runs 16 residues. CDR1 and CDR2 (germline): MDHEN, SYDVKM. Trimming at V came to 8 bases and at J to 8 bases, leaving 13 bases not matched to a gene. CDR3 residues: CASGDRLAGVLYEQFF. The CDR3 DNA is TGTGCCAGCGGGGATAGACTAGCGGGAGTACTTTATGAGCAGTTCTTC.

Many counts were recorded for this clonotype. This chain links TRBV7-9 with TRBJ2-1; 7 nucleotides agree with TRBD1. Trimming cost V 4 bases and J 10 bases; bases outside gene matches: 10. From germline, CDR1 is SEHNR and CDR2 FQNEAQ (reference sequence). The CDR3 is made up of 14 amino acids. In DNA form, the CDR3 reads TGTGCCAGCAGCTCCGGGGACAGCCCGGGGGAGCAGTTCTTC. Translating gives CASSSGDSPGEQFF.

Comments on this clonotype: Possible read error: a much larger clone is one base away. The gene calls are TRBV28 and TRBJ2-2, with TRBD2 matching 11 bases. The CDR3 has 17 residues. Germline V CDR1 and CDR2: MDHEN, SYDVKM. The CDR3, as DNA: TGTGCCGGCAGTTTGTGGGGACTAGCGGACATGGCCGGGGAGCTGTTTTTT. This sequence encodes CAGSLWGLADMAGELFF.

This clonotype appeared many times. This chain joins TRBV7-9 and TRBJ2-1; 11 nucleotides agree with TRBD2. J was trimmed by 5 bases and V by 2 bases; bases with no gene match: 11. CDR3 length equals 18 residues. Germline CDR1 reads SEHNR; CDR2 reads FQNEAQ (reference sequence). This CDR3 reads CASSLPLLTSGNHNEQFF. The DNA for the CDR3 is TGTGCCAGCAGCTTACCTCTCCTGACTAGCGGGAATCACAATGAGCAGTTCTTC.

This clonotype was recorded a few times. The gene calls are TRBV7-9 and TRBJ2-2; 10 bases fit TRBD2. Germline V lookup: CDR1 SEHNR, CDR2 FQNEAQ (reference sequence). With V trimmed by 3 bases and J by 0 bases, 4 bases remained unmatched. This CDR3 has 17 amino acids. The CDR3, as DNA: TGTGCCAGCAGCTTCTATAGCGGGGGGACGAACACCGGGGAGCTGTTTTTT. This encodes CASSFYSGGTNTGELFF.

This clonotype occurred many times. V and J are TRBV12-3 or TRBV12-4 and TRBJ1-5, with D possibly matching TRBD1 (5 bases). The CDR3 is 14 residues long. V was trimmed by 6 bases and J by 2 bases, leaving 11 bases between them. The CDR3 region is CASSPGPGNQPQHF. CDR3 nucleotide sequence: TGTGCCAGCAGCCCGGGGCCGGGCAATCAGCCCCAGCATTTT.

This clonotype was counted many times. The chain joins TRBV28 to TRBJ1-6; D gene unclear. The germline gives CDR1 MDHEN, CDR2 SYDVKM. Trimming took off 7 bases at V and 6 bases at J, with 13 bases between the two ends. The CDR3 loop spans 14 amino acids. CDR3 nucleotide sequence: TGTGCCAGCAAAACAGTTCAGCTTAATTCACCCCTCCACTTT. It is translated as CASKTVQLNSPLHF. The variable domain in full, completed from reference TRBV28 and TRBJ1-6, reads DVKVTQSSRYLVKRTGEKVFLECVQDMDHENMFWYRQDPGLGLRLIYFSYDVKMKEKGDIPEGYSVSREKKERFSLILESASTNQTSMYLCASKTVQLNSPLHFGNGTRLTVT.